These 16 T cell receptor beta chains were sequenced from one sample in a study of identical twins. TCRdb re-derived calls from the 5' RACE reads in MiXCR, one entry per CDR3 protein. This table holds under 350,000 distinct CDR3 sequences, 9.5% found once. These data are also associated with another study on yellow fever vaccine responses in identical twins.

The sequenced sample consisted of CD8+ T cells sorted from blood. The receptor source for this set is a woman aged 18-29 years in good health.

This clonotype came up a few times. The V and J genes are TRBV12-3 or TRBV12-4 and TRBJ1-2, with D perhaps matching TRBD1 (6 bases). The CDR3 has 15 residues. Trimming took 5 bases from V and 6 from J, leaving 19 bases between them. The CDR3 sequence is CASSLEENRVHGYTF. CDR3 nucleotides: TGTGCCAGCAGTCTGGAGGAAAACAGGGTACATGGCTACACCTTC.

This clonotype was detected a few times. This chain joins TRBV5-1 and TRBJ2-5, with TRBD2 matching over 8 bases. Looked up from germline, CDR1 is SGHRS and CDR2 is YFSETQ. CDR3 length: 14 amino acids. The trim removed 4 bases at V and 4 bases at J, leaving 6 bases unmatched. The CDR3 DNA reads TGCGCCAGCAGCGGCGGGGGGAGGGGAGAGACCCAGTACTTC. It translates to CASSGGGRGETQYF.

The table lists this clonotype with many counts. For the CDR3, the DNA is TGCGCCAGCAGCCCCGGGACAGGGGATTGGAATGAGCAGTTCTTC. Translation gives CASSPGTGDWNEQFF. The V gene is TRBV4-3, the J gene TRBJ2-1, with TRBD1 matching 10 bases. The CDR3 contains 15 residues. Per germline, CDR1 LGHNA and CDR2 YSLEER. Trimming cost V 4 bases and J 7 bases; bases outside gene matches: 7.

The chain is built from TRBV20-1 and TRBJ2-7, with 9 bases matching TRBD2. The germline V gene encodes CDR1 DFQATT and CDR2 SNEGSKA (reference sequence). V was clipped by 0 bases and J by 3 bases; unmatched bases: 6. This CDR3 spans 15 amino acids. For the CDR3, the DNA is TGCAGTGCTAGAGATTATGCTAGCGGGATCTACGAGCAGTACTTC. It codes for CSARDYASGIYEQYF.

This clonotype appeared a few times. The chain combines TRBV12-3 or TRBV12-4 with TRBJ2-6; the match to TRBD1 covers 7 bases. The V and J ends lost 7 bases and 0 bases, in that order; junction bases with no gene match: 9. The CDR3 contains 17 residues. This CDR3 is CASTLTGADSGANVLTF. As DNA, the CDR3 is TGTGCCAGCACTCTAACAGGGGCCGACTCTGGGGCCAACGTCCTGACTTTC.

The chain is built from TRBV29-1 and TRBJ2-7; D remains ambiguous. Per the germline V gene, CDR1 is SQVTM and CDR2 is ANQGSEA. Trimming left V 2 bases short and J 2 bases short, with 13 bases between. This CDR3 has 14 amino acids. The chain's CDR3 is CSVELGFKPYEQYF. In DNA, the CDR3 is TGCAGCGTTGAACTGGGTTTCAAACCCTACGAGCAGTACTTC.

This clonotype came up many times. This chain uses TRBV6-5 with TRBJ2-7; maybe TRBD2 (5 bases). Trimming stripped 0 bases from V and 6 bases from J, with 18 bases between. Germline V CDR1 and CDR2: MNHEY, SVGAGI. There are 16 residues in the CDR3. CDR3 DNA sequence: TGTGCCAGCAGTTACTCTACGGGGATTTTATCGGCCGAGCAGTACTTC. This sequence encodes CASSYSTGILSAEQYF.

This clonotype was observed at least ten times. The J gene is TRBJ2-5, the V gene TRBV7-8; the match to TRBD2 covers 7 bases. V gave up 6 bases and J gave up 0 bases; unmatched junction bases: 10. This CDR3 has 16 residues. The germline CDR1 and CDR2 sequences are SGHVS and FQNEAQ. In DNA, the CDR3 is TGTGCCAGCAGAGAGCGAGCGGGGATAGACCAAGAGACCCAGTACTTC. Its translation is CASRERAGIDQETQYF.

This clonotype occurred a few times. J is TRBJ2-7 and V is TRBV6-1; 7 positions agree with TRBD1. The CDR3 sequence is 16 residues long. Looked up from germline, CDR1 is MNHNS and CDR2 is SASEGT. V shed 3 bases, J shed 0 bases, and the junction held 8 bases outside the gene matches. Here the CDR3 reads CASSDYPTGNSYEQYF. Here the CDR3 DNA reads TGTGCCAGCAGTGACTACCCGACAGGGAACTCCTACGAGCAGTACTTC.

This clonotype has more than one count but fewer than ten. This chain joins TRBV6-2 or TRBV6-3 and TRBJ2-1; tentatively, D is TRBD2 (5 bases). The CDR3 is 15 residues long. Germline assignment: CDR1 MNHEY and CDR2 SVGEGT. V lost 6 bases, J lost 1 base, and 13 bases lay in between. Here the CDR3 DNA reads TGTGCCAGCAGGCCCTACCGGGGTTCCTACAATGAGCAGTTCTTC. It specifies CASRPYRGSYNEQFF.

This clonotype was seen repeatedly, ten times or more. The rearrangement uses TRBV6-2 or TRBV6-3 and TRBJ2-1; possibly TRBD1 or TRBD2 for D (5 bases each). The CDR3 extends over 16 amino acids. Trimming cost V 6 bases and J 4 bases, with 19 bases left between them. Germline values: CDR1 MNHEY, CDR2 SVGEGT. The CDR3 loop reads CASSQIPGALYNEQFF. Written as DNA, the CDR3 is TGTGCCAGCAGCCAAATACCCGGGGCTCTTTACAATGAGCAGTTCTTC.

CDR3 coding DNA: TGTGCCAGCAGTTTATACTCGGGGGGACAGGGAAATTCACCCCTCCACTTT. Protein sequence: CASSLYSGGQGNSPLHF. The V call is TRBV27, the J call TRBJ1-6; 9 bases agree with TRBD1. With V trimmed by 1 base and J by 7 bases, 8 bases remained unmatched. Germline V gene lookup returns CDR1 MNHEY and CDR2 SMNVEV (reference sequence). The CDR3 is made up of 17 amino acids.

This clonotype was seen repeatedly, ten times or more. This chain uses TRBV6-5 with TRBJ2-5; D possibly corresponds to TRBD1 (5 bases). The CDR3 extends over 11 amino acids. V was shortened by 10 bases and J by 4 bases, with 10 bases between the two germline ends. CDR1 MNHEY and CDR2 SVGAGI come from the germline V gene. The CDR3 DNA sequence: TGTGCCACGCAAAGGGGAGAGACCCAGTACTTC. It encodes CATQRGETQYF.

J is TRBJ2-3 and V is TRBV7-9; tentatively, D is TRBD2 (7 bases). Germline V CDR1 and CDR2: SEHNR, FQNEAQ (reference sequence). V lost 7 bases and J lost 3, with 20 bases in between. The CDR3 covers 16 residues. Written as DNA, the CDR3 is TGTGCCAGCACCCCATGGGTGGGGGGGCCGACAGATACGCAGTATTTT. This encodes CASTPWVGGPTDTQYF.

This sequence joins TRBV2 and TRBJ2-3; 7 nucleotides align to TRBD2. With V trimmed by 8 bases and J by 6 bases, 11 bases remained unmatched. Germline-derived CDR1 and CDR2 are SNHLY and FYNNEI. The CDR3 runs 14 residues. CDR3 loop: CASVVVPRGDTQYF. CDR3 DNA sequence: TGTGCCAGCGTCGTAGTGCCGCGGGGGGATACGCAGTATTTT.

This clonotype was observed a handful of times. The chain is built from TRBV7-6 and TRBJ2-1; D is ambiguous. The length of the CDR3 is 16 residues. The germline V gene encodes CDR1 SGHVS and CDR2 FNYEAQ. V lost 1 base, J lost 8 bases, and 18 bases lay in between. The CDR3 sequence: CASSLGNLPPGDEQFF. The CDR3 nucleotides read TGTGCCAGCAGCTTAGGAAACTTACCACCGGGCGATGAGCAGTTCTTC.